A selection of T cell receptor beta chains follows, all from one sample in a study of breast tumors, draining lymph nodes, adjacent tissues. TCRdb ran MiXCR on the multiplex PCR reads and lists one entry per CDR3 protein. The data show 50,000 to 75,000 distinct CDR3 sequences, approximately 57% seen once. Sample: breast tumor tissue. These TCRs come from a female donor with breast cancer. Some clones in this sample may be carry-over from other donors' samples. Each CDR3 is given without its conserved first and last residue.

j_gene: TRBJ2-7
v_gene: TRBV13
len: 13
CDR3aa: ASSFGSGVSCEQY

j_gene: TRBJ2-2
v_gene: TRBV7-9
len: 13
CDR3aa: ASSPLRFDTGELF

j_gene: TRBJ2-1
v_gene: TRBV9
len: 13
CDR3aa: ASSSRTSGRWEQF

j_gene: TRBJ1-5
v_gene: TRBV5-1
len: 12
CDR3aa: ASSLTGGDQPQH

j_gene: TRBJ2-3
v_gene: TRBV20-1
len: 12
CDR3aa: SAPTSGVTDTQY

j_gene: TRBJ2-7
v_gene: TRBV19
len: 12
CDR3aa: ASSIAATSYEQY

j_gene: TRBJ2-1
v_gene: TRBV5-1
len: 13
CDR3aa: ASNPVGSSYNEQF

j_gene: TRBJ2-5
v_gene: TRBV3-1
len: 11
CDR3aa: ASSRLVQGPQY

j_gene: TRBJ1-3
v_gene: TRBV7-9
len: 13
CDR3aa: ASSRLTKSGNTIY

j_gene: TRBJ2-2
v_gene: TRBV29-1
len: 11
CDR3aa: SDGTGATGELF

j_gene: TRBJ2-1
v_gene: TRBV24-1
len: 17
CDR3aa: ATSTRGTSGRRAYNEQF

j_gene: TRBJ1-6
v_gene: TRBV3-1
len: 11
CDR3aa: ASSPTGGSPLH

j_gene: TRBJ2-5
v_gene: TRBV24-1
len: 12
CDR3aa: ATSDGTVQETQY

j_gene: TRBJ1-5
v_gene: TRBV20-1
len: 13
CDR3aa: SARAGWGSNQPQH

j_gene: TRBJ2-3
v_gene: TRBV20-1
len: 10
CDR3aa: SAIQGVDTQY

j_gene: TRBJ2-7
v_gene: TRBV4-3
len: 13
CDR3aa: ASSQEADRFYEQY

j_gene: TRBJ1-5
v_gene: TRBV12-3/TRBV12-4
len: 16
CDR3aa: ASSLLGPGARRDQPQH

j_gene: TRBJ2-1
v_gene: TRBV30
len: 13
CDR3aa: AWSIRASGYGEQF

j_gene: TRBJ1-2
v_gene: TRBV6-2/TRBV6-3
len: 12
CDR3aa: ASSYRAETGVYT

j_gene: TRBJ2-5
v_gene: TRBV6-2/TRBV6-3
len: 14
CDR3aa: ASSGQGRWGSETQY

j_gene: TRBJ2-7
v_gene: TRBV10-2
len: 10
CDR3aa: ATRTDDYEQY

j_gene: TRBJ1-2
v_gene: TRBV29-1
len: 12
CDR3aa: SVEGRDAWEGYT

j_gene: TRBJ2-7
v_gene: TRBV5-5
len: 12
CDR3aa: ASGLGTGSYEQY

j_gene: TRBJ2-3
v_gene: TRBV10-3
len: 12
CDR3aa: AIRPSSSTDTQY

j_gene: TRBJ2-1
v_gene: TRBV5-6
len: 14
CDR3aa: ASIPSTGARYNEQF

j_gene: TRBJ2-1
v_gene: TRBV7-9
len: 12
CDR3aa: ASSLGLASYEQF

j_gene: TRBJ1-4
v_gene: TRBV24-1
len: 10
CDR3aa: ATSAQGEKLF

j_gene: TRBJ2-1
v_gene: TRBV7-9
len: 12
CDR3aa: ATRPLREHNEQF

j_gene: TRBJ2-1
v_gene: TRBV6-2/TRBV6-3
len: 15
CDR3aa: ASSYSTGTSSYNEQF

j_gene: TRBJ2-2
v_gene: TRBV19
len: 13
CDR3aa: ASSPGLANTGELF

j_gene: TRBJ2-6
v_gene: TRBV2
len: 17
CDR3aa: ASSRGLAGGISGANVLT

j_gene: TRBJ2-5
v_gene: TRBV10-2
len: 12
CDR3aa: ASHGTSGQETQY

j_gene: TRBJ2-2
v_gene: TRBV29-1
len: 15
CDR3aa: SVVYYLGWRSTGELF

j_gene: TRBJ2-1
v_gene: TRBV29-1
len: 8
CDR3aa: SVWANEQF